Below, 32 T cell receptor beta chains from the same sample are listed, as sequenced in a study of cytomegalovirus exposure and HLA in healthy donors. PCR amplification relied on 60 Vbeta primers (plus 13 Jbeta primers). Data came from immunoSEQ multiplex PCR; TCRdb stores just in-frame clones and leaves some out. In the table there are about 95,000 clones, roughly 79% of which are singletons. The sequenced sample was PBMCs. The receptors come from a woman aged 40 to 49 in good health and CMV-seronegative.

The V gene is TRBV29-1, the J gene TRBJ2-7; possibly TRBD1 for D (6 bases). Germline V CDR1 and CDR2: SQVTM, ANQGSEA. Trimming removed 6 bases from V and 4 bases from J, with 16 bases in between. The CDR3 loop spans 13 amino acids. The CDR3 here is CSVAAGQYYEQYF. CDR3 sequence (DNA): TGCAGCGTCGCCGCCGGACAGTATTACGAGCAGTACTTC.

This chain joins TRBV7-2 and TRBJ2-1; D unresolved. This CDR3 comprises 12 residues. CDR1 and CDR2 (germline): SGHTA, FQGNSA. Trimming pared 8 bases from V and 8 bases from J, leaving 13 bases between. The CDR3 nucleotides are TGTGCCAGCCGGTCGATTTTCGATGAGCAGTTCTTC. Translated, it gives CASRSIFDEQFF.

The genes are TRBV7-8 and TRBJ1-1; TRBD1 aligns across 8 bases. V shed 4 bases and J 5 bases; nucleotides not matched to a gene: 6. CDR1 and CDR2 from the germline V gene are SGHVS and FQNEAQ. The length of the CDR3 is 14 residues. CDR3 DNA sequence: TGTGCCAGCAGCTGGGGCCAGGGGGCGACTGAAGCTTTCTTT. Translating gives CASSWGQGATEAFF.

The CDR3 is CASSLHGGPPYEQYF. The DNA for the CDR3 is TGCGCCAGCTCCCTCCACGGGGGACCCCCCTACGAGCAGTACTTC. The V and J genes are TRBV10-1 and TRBJ2-7; TRBD2 is a possible D gene (6 bases). The CDR3 contains 15 residues. V lost 8 bases and J 2 bases, leaving 19 bases between the germline ends. The germline CDR1 and CDR2 sequences are WNHNN and SYGVQD (reference sequence).

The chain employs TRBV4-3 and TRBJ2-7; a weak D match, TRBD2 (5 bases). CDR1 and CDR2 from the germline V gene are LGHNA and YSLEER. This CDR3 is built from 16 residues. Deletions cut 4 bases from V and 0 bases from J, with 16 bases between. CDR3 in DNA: TGCGCCAGCAGCCGCGATGCTCCCGGGATCTCCTACGAGCAGTACTTC. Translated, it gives CASSRDAPGISYEQYF.

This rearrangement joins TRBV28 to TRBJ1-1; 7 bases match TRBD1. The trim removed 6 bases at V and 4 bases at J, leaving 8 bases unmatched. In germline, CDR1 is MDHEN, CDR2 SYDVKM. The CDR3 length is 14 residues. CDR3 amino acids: CASRPTGTRTEAFF. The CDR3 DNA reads TGTGCCAGCAGGCCGACAGGGACTCGCACTGAAGCTTTCTTT.

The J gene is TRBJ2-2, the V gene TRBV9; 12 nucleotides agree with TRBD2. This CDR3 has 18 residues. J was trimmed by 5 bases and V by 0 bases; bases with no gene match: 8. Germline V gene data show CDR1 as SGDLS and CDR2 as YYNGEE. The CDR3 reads CASSVGALAGGRTGELFF. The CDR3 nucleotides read TGTGCCAGCAGCGTAGGCGCTCTAGCGGGGGGGCGGACCGGGGAGCTGTTTTTT.

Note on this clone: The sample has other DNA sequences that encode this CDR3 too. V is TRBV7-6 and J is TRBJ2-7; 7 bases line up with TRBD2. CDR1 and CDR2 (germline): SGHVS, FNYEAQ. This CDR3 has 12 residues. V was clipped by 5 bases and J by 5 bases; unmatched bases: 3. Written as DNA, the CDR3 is TGTGCCAGCAGCGGGAGGGGTGACGAGCAGTACTTC. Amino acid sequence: CASSGRGDEQYF.

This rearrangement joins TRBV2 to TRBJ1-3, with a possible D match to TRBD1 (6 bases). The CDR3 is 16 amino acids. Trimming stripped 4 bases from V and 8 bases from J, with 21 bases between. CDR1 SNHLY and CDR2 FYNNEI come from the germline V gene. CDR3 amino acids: CASSVAGAVLTYTIYF. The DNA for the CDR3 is TGTGCCAGCAGTGTGGCAGGGGCTGTTCTGACCTACACCATATATTTT.

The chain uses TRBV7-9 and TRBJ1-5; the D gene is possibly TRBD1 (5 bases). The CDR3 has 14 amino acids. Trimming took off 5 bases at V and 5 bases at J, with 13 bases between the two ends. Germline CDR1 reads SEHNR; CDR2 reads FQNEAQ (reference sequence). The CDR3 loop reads CASSGAGSHQPQHF. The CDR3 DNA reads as TGTGCCAGCAGCGGGGCCGGGTCTCATCAGCCCCAGCATTTT.

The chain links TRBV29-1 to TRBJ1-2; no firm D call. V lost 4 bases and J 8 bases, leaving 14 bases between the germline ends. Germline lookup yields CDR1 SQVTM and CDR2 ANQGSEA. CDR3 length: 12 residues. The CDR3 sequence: CSVVSAALGYTF. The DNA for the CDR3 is TGCAGCGTTGTCTCGGCGGCTCTAGGCTACACCTTC.

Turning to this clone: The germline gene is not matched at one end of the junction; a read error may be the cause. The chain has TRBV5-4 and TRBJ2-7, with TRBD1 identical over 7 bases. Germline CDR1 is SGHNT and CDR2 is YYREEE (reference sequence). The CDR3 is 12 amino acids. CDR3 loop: CASSLTSGTEYF. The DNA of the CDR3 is TGTGCCAGTAGCTTGACGTCCGGGACAGAGTACTTC.

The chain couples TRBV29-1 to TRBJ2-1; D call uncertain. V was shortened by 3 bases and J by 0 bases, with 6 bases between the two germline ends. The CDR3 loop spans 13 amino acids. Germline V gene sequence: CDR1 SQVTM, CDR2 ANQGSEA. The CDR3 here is CSVDVSSYNEQFF. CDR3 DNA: TGCAGCGTTGATGTCTCCTCCTACAATGAGCAGTTCTTC.

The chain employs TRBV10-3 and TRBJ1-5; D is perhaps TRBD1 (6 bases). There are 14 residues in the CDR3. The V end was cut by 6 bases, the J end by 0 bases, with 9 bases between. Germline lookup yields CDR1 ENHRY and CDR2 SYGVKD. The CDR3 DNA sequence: TGTGCCATCAGCGGACAGTATAGCAATCAGCCCCAGCATTTT. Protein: CAISGQYSNQPQHF.

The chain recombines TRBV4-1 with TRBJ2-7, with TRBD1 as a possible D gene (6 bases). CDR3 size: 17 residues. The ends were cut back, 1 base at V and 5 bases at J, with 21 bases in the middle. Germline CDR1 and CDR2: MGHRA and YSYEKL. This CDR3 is CASSQGPRQAGDDEQYF. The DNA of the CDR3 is TGCGCCAGCAGCCAAGGCCCCCGACAGGCAGGTGATGACGAGCAGTACTTC.

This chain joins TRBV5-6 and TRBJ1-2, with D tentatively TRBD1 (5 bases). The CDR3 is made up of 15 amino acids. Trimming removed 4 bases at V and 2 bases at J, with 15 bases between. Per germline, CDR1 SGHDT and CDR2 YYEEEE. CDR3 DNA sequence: TGTGCCAGCAGCCTCACCGACAGCCGCAACTATGGCTACACCTTC. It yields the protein CASSLTDSRNYGYTF.

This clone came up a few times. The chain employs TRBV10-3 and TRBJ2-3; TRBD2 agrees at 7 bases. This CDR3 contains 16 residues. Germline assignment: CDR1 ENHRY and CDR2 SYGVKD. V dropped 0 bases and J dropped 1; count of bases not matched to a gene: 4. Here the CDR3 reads CAISESGTTRTDTQYF. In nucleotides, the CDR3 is TGTGCCATCAGTGAGTCCGGGACTACTCGCACAGATACGCAGTATTTT.

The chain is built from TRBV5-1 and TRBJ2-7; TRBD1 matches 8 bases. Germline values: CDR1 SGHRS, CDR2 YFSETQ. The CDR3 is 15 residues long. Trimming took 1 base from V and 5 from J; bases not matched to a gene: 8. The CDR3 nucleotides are TGCGCCAGCAGCTTGCCCACCCAGGGGGCCGACGAGCAGTACTTC. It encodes CASSLPTQGADEQYF.

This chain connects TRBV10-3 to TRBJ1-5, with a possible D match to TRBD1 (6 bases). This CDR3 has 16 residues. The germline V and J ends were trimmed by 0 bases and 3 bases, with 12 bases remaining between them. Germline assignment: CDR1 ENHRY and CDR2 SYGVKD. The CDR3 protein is CAISESSGGNNQPQHF. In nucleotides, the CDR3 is TGTGCCATCAGTGAGTCGTCGGGGGGCAACAATCAGCCCCAGCATTTT.

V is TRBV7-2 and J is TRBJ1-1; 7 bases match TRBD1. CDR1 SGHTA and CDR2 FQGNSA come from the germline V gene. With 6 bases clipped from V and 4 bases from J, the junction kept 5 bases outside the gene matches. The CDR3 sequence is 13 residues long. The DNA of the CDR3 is TGTGCCAGCAGTGACAGGGTGGTCACTGAAGCTTTCTTT. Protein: CASSDRVVTEAFF.

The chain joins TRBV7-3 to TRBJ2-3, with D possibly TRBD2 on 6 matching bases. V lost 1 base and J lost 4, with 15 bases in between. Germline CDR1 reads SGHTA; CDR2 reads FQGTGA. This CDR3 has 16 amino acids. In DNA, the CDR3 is TGTGCCAGCAGCTTAAATGGTGGGGGGATCCCAGATACGCAGTATTTT. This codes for CASSLNGGGIPDTQYF.

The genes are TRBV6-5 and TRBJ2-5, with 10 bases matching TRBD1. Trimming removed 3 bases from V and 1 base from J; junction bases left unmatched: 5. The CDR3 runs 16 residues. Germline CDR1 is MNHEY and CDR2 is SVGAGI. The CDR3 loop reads CASSYGTGVGQETQYF. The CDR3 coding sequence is TGTGCCAGCAGTTATGGGACAGGGGTAGGCCAAGAGACCCAGTACTTC.

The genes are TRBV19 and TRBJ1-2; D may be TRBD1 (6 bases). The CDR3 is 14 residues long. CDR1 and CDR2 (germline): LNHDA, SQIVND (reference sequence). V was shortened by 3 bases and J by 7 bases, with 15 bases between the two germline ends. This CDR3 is CASSIIPGDRGYTF. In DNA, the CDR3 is TGTGCCAGTAGTATTATCCCAGGGGATCGTGGCTACACCTTC. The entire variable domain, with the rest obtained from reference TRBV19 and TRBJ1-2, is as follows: DGGITQSPKYLFRKEGQNVTLSCEQNLNHDAMYWYRQDPGQGLRLIYYSQIVNDFQKGDIAEGYSVSREKKESFPLTVTSAQKNPTAFYLCASSIIPGDRGYTFGSGTRLTVV.

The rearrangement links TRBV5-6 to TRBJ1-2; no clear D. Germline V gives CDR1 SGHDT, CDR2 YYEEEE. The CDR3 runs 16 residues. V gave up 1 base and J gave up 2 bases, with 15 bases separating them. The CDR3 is CASSLRRDSVNYGYTF. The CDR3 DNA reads TGTGCCAGCAGCTTGAGACGCGACTCTGTGAACTATGGCTACACCTTC. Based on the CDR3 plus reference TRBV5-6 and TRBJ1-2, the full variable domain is DAGVTQSPTHLIKTRGQQVTLRCSPKSGHDTVSWYQQALGQGPQFIFQYYEEEERQRGNFPDRFSGHQFPNYSSELNVNALLLGDSALYLCASSLRRDSVNYGYTFGSGTRLTVV.

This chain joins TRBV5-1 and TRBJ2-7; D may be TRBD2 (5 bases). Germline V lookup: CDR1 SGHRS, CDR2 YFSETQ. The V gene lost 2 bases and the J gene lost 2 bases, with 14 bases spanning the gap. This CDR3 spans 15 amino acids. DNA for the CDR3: TGCGCCAGCAGCTTTGAGGGAAACCGTCCCTACGAGCAGTACTTC. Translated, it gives CASSFEGNRPYEQYF.

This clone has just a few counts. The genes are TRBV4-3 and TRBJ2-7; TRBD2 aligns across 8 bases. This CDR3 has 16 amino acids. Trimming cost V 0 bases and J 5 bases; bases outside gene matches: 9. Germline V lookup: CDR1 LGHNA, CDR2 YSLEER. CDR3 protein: CASSQDLRLAGDEQYF. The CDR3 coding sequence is TGCGCCAGCAGCCAAGATCTAAGGCTAGCGGGCGACGAGCAGTACTTC.

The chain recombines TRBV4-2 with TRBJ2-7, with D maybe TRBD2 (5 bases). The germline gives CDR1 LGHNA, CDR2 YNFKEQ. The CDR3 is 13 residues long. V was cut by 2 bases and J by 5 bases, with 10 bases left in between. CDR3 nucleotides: TGTGCCAGCAGCCAAACTAGATTTGACGAGCAGTACTTC. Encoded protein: CASSQTRFDEQYF.

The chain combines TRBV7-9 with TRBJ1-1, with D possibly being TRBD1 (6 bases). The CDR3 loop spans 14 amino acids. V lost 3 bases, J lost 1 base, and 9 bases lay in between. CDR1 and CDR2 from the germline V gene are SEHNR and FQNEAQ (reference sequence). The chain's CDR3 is CASSFQGSNTEAFF. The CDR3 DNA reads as TGTGCCAGCAGCTTCCAGGGGTCGAACACTGAAGCTTTCTTT.

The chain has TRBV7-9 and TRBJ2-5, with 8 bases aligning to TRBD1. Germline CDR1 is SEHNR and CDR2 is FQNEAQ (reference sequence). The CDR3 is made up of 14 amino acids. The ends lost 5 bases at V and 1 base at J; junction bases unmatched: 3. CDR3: CASSLTGAQETQYF. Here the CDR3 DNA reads TGTGCCAGCAGCCTGACAGGGGCCCAAGAGACCCAGTACTTC.

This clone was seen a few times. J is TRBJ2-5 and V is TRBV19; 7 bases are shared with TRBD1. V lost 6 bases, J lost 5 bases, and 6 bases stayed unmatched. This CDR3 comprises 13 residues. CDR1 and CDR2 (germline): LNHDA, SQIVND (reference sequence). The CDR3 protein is CASRMTGIETQYF. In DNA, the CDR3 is TGTGCCAGTAGGATGACAGGGATCGAGACCCAGTACTTC.

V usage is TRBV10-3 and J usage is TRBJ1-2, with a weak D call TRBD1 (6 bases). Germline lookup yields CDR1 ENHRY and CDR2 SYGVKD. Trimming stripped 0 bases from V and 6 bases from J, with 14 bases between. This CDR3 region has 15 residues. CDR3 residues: CAISESTRGTNGYTF. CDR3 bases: TGTGCCATCAGTGAGTCGACCAGGGGTACGAATGGCTACACCTTC.

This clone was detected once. CDR3 loop: CASTVTGMWGPYGYTF. DNA for the CDR3: TGTGCCAGCACGGTTACAGGGATGTGGGGGCCCTATGGCTACACCTTC. This rearrangement joins TRBV28 to TRBJ1-2; weak D call: TRBD1 (6 bases). CDR3 size: 16 residues. Germline lookup yields CDR1 MDHEN and CDR2 SYDVKM. V lost 7 bases, J lost 4 bases, and 22 bases lay in between.